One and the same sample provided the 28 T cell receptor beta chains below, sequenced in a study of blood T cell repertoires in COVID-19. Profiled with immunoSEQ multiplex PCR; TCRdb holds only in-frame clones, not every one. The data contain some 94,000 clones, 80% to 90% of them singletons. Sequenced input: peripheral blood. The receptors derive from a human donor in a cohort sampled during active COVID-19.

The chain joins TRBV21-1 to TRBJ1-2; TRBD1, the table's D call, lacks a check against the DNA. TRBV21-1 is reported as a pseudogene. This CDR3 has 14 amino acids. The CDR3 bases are TGTGCCAGCAGCTCCCGGGACAAAGCCTATGGCTACACCTTC. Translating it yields CASSSRDKAYGYTF.

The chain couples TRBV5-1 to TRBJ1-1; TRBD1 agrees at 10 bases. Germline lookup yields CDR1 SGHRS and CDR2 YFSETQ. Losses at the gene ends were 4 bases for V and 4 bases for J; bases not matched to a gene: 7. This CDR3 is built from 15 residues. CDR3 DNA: TGCGCCAGCAGCACTGCCGGGACAGGGGTCACTGAAGCTTTCTTT. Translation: CASSTAGTGVTEAFF.

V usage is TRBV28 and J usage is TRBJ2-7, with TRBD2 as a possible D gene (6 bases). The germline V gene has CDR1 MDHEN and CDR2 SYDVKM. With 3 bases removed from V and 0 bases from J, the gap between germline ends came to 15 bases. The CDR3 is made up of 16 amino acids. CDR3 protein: CASSFRWGESSYEQYF. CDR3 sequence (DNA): TGTGCCAGCAGTTTCCGGTGGGGGGAGAGCTCCTACGAGCAGTACTTC.

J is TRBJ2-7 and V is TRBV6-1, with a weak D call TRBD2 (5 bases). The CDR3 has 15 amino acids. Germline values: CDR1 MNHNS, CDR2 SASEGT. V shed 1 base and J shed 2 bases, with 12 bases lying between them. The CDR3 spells CASSEVSGSAYEQYF. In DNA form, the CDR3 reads TGTGCCAGCAGTGAAGTATCTGGGAGTGCCTACGAGCAGTACTTC.

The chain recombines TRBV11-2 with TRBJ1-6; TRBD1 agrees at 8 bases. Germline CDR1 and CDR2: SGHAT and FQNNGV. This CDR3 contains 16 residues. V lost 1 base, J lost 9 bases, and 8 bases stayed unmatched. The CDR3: CASSLAHGQGSSPLHF. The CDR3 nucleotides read TGTGCCAGCAGCTTAGCCCACGGACAGGGAAGTTCACCCCTCCACTTT.

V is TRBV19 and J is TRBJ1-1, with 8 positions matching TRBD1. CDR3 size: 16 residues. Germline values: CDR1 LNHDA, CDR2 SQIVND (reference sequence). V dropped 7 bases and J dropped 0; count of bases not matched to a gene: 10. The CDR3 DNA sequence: TGTGCCAGTAAGACAGGCCTGACAGGGGTGAACACTGAAGCTTTCTTT. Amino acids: CASKTGLTGVNTEAFF.

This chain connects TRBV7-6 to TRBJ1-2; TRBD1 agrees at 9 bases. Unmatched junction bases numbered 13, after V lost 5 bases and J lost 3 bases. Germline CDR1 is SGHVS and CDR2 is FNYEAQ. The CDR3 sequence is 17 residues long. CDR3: CASSPWTGALTDYGYTF. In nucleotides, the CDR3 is TGTGCCAGCAGCCCCTGGACAGGGGCGCTCACGGACTATGGCTACACCTTC.

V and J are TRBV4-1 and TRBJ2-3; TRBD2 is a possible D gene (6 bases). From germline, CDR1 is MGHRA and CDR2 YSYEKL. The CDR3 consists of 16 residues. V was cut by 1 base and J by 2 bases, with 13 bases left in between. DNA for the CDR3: TGCGCCAGCAGCCAAGCGTTAGCGGCCCACACAGATACGCAGTATTTT. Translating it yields CASSQALAAHTDTQYF.

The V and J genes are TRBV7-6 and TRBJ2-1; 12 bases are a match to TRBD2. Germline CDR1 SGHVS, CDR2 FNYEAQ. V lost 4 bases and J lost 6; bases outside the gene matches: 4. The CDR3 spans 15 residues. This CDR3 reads CASSSASGRANEQFF. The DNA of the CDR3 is TGTGCCAGCAGCTCCGCTAGCGGGAGGGCCAATGAGCAGTTCTTC.

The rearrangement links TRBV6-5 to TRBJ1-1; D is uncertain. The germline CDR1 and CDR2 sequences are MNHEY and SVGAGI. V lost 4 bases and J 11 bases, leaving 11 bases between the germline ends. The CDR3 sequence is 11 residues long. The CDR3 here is CASSWGGRAFF. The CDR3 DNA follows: TGTGCCAGCAGTTGGGGAGGGAGGGCTTTCTTT.

CDR3 protein: CASALSRAGNTIYF. CDR3 DNA sequence: TGTGCTAGTGCCTTATCGAGAGCTGGAAACACCATATATTTT. V gene TRBV12-5 combines with J gene TRBJ1-3, with no clear D. The germline gives CDR1 LGHNT, CDR2 FRNRAP. V lost 7 bases, J lost 2 bases, and 12 bases lay in between. This CDR3 is 14 amino acids long.

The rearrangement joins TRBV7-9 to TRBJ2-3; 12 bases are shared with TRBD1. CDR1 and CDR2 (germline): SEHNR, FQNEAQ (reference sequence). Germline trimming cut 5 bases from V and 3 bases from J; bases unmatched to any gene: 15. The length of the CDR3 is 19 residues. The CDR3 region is CASSLRGQGARSLTDTQYF. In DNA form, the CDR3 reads TGTGCCAGCAGCCTTAGGGGACAGGGGGCTCGGAGTTTGACAGATACGCAGTATTTT. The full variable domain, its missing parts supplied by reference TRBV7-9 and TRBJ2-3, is DTGVSQNPRHKITKRGQNVTFRCDPISEHNRLYWYRQTLGQGPEFLTYFQNEAQLEKSRLLSDRFSAERPKGSFSTLEIQRTEQGDSAMYLCASSLRGQGARSLTDTQYFGPGTRLTVL.

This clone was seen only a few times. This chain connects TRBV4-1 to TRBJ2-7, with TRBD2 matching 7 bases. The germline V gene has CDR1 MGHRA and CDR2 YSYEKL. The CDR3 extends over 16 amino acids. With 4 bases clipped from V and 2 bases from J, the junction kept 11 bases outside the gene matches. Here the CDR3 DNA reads TGCGCCAGCAGCCCTTCGGTCCCAAGCGGGGCCTACGAGCAGTACTTC. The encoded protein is CASSPSVPSGAYEQYF.

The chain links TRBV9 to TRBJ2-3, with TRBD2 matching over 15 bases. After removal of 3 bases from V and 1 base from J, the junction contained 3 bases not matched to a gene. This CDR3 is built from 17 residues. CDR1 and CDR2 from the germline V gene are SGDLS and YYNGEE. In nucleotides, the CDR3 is TGTGCCAGCAGCGCTCGGACTAGCGGGAGGGGCACAGATACGCAGTATTTT. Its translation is CASSARTSGRGTDTQYF. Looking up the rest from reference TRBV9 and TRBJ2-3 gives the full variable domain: DSGVTQTPKHLITATGQRVTLRCSPRSGDLSVYWYQQSLDQGLQFLIQYYNGEERAKGNILERFSAQQFPDLHSELNLSSLELGDSALYFCASSARTSGRGTDTQYFGPGTRLTVL.

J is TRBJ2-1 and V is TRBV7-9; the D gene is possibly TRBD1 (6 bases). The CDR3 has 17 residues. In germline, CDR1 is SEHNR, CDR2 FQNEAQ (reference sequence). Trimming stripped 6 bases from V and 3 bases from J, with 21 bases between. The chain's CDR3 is CASSIGRGQGNYNEQFF. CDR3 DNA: TGTGCCAGCAGTATCGGGCGTGGGCAGGGGAACTACAATGAGCAGTTCTTC.

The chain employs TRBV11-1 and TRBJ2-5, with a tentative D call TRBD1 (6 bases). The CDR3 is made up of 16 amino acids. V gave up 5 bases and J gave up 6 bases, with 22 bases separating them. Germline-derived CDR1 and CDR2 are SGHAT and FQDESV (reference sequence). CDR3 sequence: CASSGGFRQAAKTQYF. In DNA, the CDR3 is TGTGCCAGCAGCGGTGGTTTTCGACAGGCGGCAAAGACCCAGTACTTC. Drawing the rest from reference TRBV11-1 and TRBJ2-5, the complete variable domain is EAEVAQSPRYKITEKSQAVAFWCDPISGHATLYWYRQILGQGPELLVQFQDESVVDDSQLPKDRFSAERLKGVDSTLKIQPAELGDSAMYLCASSGGFRQAAKTQYFGPGTRLLVL.

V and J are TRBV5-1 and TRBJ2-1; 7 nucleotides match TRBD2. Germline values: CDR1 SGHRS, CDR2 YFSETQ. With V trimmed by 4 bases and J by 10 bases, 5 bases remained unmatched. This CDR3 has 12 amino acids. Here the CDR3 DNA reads TGCGCCAGCAGCCCGACTAGCCGAGAGCAGTTCTTC. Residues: CASSPTSREQFF.

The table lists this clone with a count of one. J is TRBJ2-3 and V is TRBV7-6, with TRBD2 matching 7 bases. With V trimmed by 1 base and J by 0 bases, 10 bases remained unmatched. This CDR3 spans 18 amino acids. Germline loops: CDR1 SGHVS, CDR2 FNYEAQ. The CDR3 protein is CASSLVRQGGTSTDTQYF. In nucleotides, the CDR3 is TGTGCCAGCAGCTTAGTCAGGCAGGGAGGGACTAGCACAGATACGCAGTATTTT. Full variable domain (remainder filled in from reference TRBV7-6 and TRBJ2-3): GAGVSQSPRYKVTKRGQDVALRCDPISGHVSLYWYRQALGQGPEFLTYFNYEAQQDKSGLPNDRFSAERPEGSISTLTIQRTEQRDSAMYRCASSLVRQGGTSTDTQYFGPGTRLTVL.

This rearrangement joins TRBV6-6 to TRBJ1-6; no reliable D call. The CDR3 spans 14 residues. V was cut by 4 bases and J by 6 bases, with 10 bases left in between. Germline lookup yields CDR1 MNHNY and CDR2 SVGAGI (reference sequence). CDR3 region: CASSLLASNSPLHF. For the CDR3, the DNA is TGTGCCAGCAGTTTACTCGCGAGTAATTCACCCCTCCACTTT.

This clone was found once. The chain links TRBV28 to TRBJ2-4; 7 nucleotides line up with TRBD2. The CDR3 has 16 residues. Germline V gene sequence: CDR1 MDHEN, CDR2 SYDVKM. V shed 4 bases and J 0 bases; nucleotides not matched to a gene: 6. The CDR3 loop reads CASSSSGTLAKNIQYF. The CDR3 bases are TGTGCCAGCAGTTCGAGCGGGACTCTAGCCAAAAACATTCAGTACTTC.

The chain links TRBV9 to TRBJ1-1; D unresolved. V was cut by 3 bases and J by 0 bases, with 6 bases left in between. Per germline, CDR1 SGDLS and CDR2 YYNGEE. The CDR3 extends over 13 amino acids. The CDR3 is CASSEAMNTEAFF. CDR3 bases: TGTGCCAGCAGCGAAGCCATGAACACTGAAGCTTTCTTT.

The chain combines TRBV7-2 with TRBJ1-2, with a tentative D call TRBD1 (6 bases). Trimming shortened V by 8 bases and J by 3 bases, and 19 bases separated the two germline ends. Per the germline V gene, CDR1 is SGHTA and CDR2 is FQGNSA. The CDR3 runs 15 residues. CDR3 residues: CASQTDRGGHYGYTF. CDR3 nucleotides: TGTGCCAGCCAAACCGATAGGGGGGGCCACTATGGCTACACCTTC.

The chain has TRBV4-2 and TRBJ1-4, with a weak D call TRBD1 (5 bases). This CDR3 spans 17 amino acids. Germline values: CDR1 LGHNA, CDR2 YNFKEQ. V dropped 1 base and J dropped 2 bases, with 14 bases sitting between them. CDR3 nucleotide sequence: TGTGCCAGCAGCCAAGTAGGCAGGGAGGTGACTAATGAAAAACTGTTTTTT. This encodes CASSQVGREVTNEKLFF.

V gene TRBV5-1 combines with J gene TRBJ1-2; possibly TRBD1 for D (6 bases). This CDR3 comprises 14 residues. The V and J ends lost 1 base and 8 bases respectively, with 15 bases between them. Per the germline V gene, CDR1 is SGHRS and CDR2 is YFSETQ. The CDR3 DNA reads TGCGCCAGCAGCTTGTTCATGGGGGCTCGGGGCTACACCTTC. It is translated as CASSLFMGARGYTF.

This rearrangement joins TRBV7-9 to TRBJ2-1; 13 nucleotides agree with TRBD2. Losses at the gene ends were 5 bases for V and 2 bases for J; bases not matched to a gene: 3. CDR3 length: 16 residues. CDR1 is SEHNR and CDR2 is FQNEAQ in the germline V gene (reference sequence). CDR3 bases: TGTGCCAGCAGCCAGGGGACTAGCGGGACCTACAATGAGCAGTTCTTC. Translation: CASSQGTSGTYNEQFF.

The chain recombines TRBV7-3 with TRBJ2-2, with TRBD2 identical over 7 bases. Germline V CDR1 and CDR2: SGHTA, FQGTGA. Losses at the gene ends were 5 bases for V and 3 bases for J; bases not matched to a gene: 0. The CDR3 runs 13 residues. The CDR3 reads CASSRGDTGELFF. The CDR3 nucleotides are TGTGCCAGCAGCCGGGGGGACACCGGGGAGCTGTTTTTT. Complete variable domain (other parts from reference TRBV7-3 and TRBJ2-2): GAGVSQTPSNKVTEKGKYVELRCDPISGHTALYWYRQSLGQGPEFLIYFQGTGAADDSGLPNDRFFAVRPEGSVSTLKIQRTERGDSAVYLCASSRGDTGELFFGEGSRLTVL.

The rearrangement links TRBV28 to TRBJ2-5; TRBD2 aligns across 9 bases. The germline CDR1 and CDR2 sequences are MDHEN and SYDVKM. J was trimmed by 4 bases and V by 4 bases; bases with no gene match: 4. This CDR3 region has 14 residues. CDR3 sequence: CASSSWTSVETQYF. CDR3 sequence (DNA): TGTGCCAGCAGTTCTTGGACTAGCGTAGAGACCCAGTACTTC. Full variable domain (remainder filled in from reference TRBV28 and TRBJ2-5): DVKVTQSSRYLVKRTGEKVFLECVQDMDHENMFWYRQDPGLGLRLIYFSYDVKMKEKGDIPEGYSVSREKKERFSLILESASTNQTSMYLCASSSWTSVETQYFGPGTRLLVL.

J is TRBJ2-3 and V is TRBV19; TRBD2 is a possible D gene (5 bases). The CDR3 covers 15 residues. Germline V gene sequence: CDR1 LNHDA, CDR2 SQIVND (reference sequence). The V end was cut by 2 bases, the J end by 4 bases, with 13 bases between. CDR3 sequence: CASSIRGHDADTQYF. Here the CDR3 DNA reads TGTGCCAGTAGTATACGCGGGCACGACGCAGATACGCAGTATTTT.